The rows below give T cell receptor beta chains drawn from one sample of a study of T cell repertoires in cytomegalovirus infection. TCRdb independently ran MiXCR on the reads; one entry per CDR3 protein. The data contain about 490,000 distinct CDR3 sequences, about 26% of them singletons. The sequenced sample was PBMCs. The receptors here all came from a human donor in good health (CMV status not recorded). Some clones in this sample may be carry-over from other donors' samples. CDR3s include the opening cysteine and the closing phenylalanine or tryptophan. A D gene is named only where the DNA matches it firmly. Expanded clones are given a class, and other clones once, few, many or no size at all.

CDR3aa	CDR3nt	v_gene	j_gene	d_gene	abundance
CASSLARGGMVETQYF	TGTGCCAGCAGCTTAGCGCGGGGGGGCATGGTGGAGACCCAGTACTTC	TRBV7-9	TRBJ2-5	TRBD2	few
CASRQWLADGDEQFF	TGTGCCAGCAGACAGTGGCTAGCGGACGGAGATGAGCAGTTCTTC	TRBV3-1	TRBJ2-1	TRBD2	-
CASSWTPGITNEKLFF	TGTGCCAGCAGTTGGACTCCGGGGATAACTAATGAAAAACTGTTTTTT	TRBV28	TRBJ1-4	-	-
CASSRPLGISQNTEAFF	TGTGCCAGCAGCCGACCCTTGGGGATCTCCCAGAACACTGAAGCTTTCTTT	TRBV12-3/TRBV12-4	TRBJ1-1	-	few
CASGRTGNTGELFF	TGTGCTAGTGGCCGGACAGGGAACACCGGGGAGCTGTTTTTT	TRBV12-5	TRBJ2-2	TRBD1	-
CASSVVGAPYNEQFF	TGTGCCAGCAGTGTCGTCGGGGCCCCCTACAATGAGCAGTTCTTC	TRBV25-1	TRBJ2-1	-	few
CASSGSRTADTEAFF	TGTGCCAGCAGCGGTAGCAGGACAGCCGACACTGAAGCTTTCTTT	TRBV7-2	TRBJ1-1	-	many
CASSNRGGLGGNTIYF	TGTGCCAGCAGCAACAGGGGGGGCTTAGGAGGAAACACCATATATTTT	TRBV6-6	TRBJ1-3	TRBD1	-
CSASGGVYGYTF	TGCAGTGCCTCAGGGGGGGTCTATGGCTACACCTTC	TRBV20-1	TRBJ1-2	TRBD1	-
CASSQAPKPGANVLTF	TGCGCCAGCAGCCAGGCGCCGAAGCCTGGGGCCAACGTCCTGACTTTC	TRBV4-3	TRBJ2-6	-	-
CASSRLGTQETQYF	TGTGCTAGCAGCCGACTTGGAACGCAAGAGACCCAGTACTTC	TRBV7-7	TRBJ2-5	-	-
CASSLVSRGETQYF	TGTGCCAGCAGCTTAGTCTCCAGGGGTGAGACCCAGTACTTC	TRBV7-6	TRBJ2-5	-	many
CASSRLGPTSGNTIYF	TGCGCCAGCAGTAGGTTGGGCCCGACGTCCGGAAACACCATATATTTT	TRBV5-1	TRBJ1-3	-	-
CASSESTNTGELFF	TGTGCCAGCAGTGAAAGCACCAACACCGGGGAGCTGTTTTTT	TRBV2	TRBJ2-2	-	-
CASSLVAAGQPQHF	TGTGCCAGCAGCTTAGTTGCGGCGGGTCAGCCCCAGCATTTT	TRBV7-2	TRBJ1-5	-	many
CALGTLSNQPQHF	TGTGCGCTGGGAACACTTAGCAATCAGCCCCAGCATTTT	TRBV28	TRBJ1-5	-	-
CSVVTGTGNTEAFF	TGCAGCGTCGTGACCGGGACGGGGAACACTGAAGCTTTCTTT	TRBV29-1	TRBJ1-1	-	-